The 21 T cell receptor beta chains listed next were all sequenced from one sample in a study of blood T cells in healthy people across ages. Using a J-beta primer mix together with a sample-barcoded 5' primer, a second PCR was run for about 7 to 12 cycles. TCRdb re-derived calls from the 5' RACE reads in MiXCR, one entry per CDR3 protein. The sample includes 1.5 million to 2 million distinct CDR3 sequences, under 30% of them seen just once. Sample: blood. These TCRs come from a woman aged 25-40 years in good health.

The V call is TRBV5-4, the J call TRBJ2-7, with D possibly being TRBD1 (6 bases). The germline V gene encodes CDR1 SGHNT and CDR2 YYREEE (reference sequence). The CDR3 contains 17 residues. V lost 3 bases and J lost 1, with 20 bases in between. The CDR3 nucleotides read TGTGCCAGCAGCTCCAGAGACAGGTTTGAGGCATCCTACGAGCAGTACTTC. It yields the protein CASSSRDRFEASYEQYF.

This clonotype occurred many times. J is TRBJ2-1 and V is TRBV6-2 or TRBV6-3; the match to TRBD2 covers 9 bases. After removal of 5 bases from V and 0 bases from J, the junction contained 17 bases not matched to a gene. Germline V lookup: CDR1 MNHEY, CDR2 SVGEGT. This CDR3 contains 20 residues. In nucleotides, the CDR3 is TGTGCCAGCAGTCATCTACCGCAAGCGGGGGGTCCGAGCTCCTACAATGAGCAGTTCTTC. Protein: CASSHLPQAGGPSSYNEQFF.

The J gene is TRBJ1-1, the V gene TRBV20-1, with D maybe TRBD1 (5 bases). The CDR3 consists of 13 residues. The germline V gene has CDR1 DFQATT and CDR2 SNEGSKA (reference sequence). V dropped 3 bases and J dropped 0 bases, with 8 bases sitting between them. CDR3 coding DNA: TGCAGTGCTAGTGGGGGAGTGAACACTGAAGCTTTCTTT. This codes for CSASGGVNTEAFF.

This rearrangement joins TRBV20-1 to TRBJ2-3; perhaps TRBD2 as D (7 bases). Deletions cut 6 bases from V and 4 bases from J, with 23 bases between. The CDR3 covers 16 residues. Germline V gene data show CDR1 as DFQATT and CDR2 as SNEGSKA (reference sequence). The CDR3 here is CSAGGRAGLEADTQYF. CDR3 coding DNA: TGCAGTGCCGGGGGGCGTGCGGGATTAGAGGCAGATACGCAGTATTTT.

CDR3 protein: CAISELVTGEAFF. In nucleotides, the CDR3 is TGTGCCATCAGTGAGTTAGTCACGGGGGAAGCTTTCTTT. The chain carries TRBV10-3 and TRBJ1-1; no clear D gene. Germline assignment: CDR1 ENHRY and CDR2 SYGVKD. The CDR3 sequence is 13 residues long. Trimming took off 1 base at V and 8 bases at J, with 11 bases between the two ends.

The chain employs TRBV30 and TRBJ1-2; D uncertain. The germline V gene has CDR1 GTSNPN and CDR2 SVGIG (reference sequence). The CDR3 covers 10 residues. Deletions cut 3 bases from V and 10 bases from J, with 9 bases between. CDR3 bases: TGTGCCTGGAGCGACTCTGCCTACACCTTC. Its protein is CAWSDSAYTF. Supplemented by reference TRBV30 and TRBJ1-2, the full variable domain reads SQTIHQWPATLVQPVGSPLSLECTVEGTSNPNLYWYRQAAGRGLQLLFYSVGIGQISSEVPQNLSASRPQDRQFILSSKKLLLSDSGFYLCAWSDSAYTFGSGTRLTVV.

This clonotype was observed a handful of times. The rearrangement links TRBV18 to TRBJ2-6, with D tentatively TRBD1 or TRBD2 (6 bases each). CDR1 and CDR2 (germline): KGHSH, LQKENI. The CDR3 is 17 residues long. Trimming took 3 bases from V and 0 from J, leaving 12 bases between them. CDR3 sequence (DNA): TGTGCCAGCTCACCGGGGGGCCTCGACTCTGGGGCCAACGTCCTGACTTTC. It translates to CASSPGGLDSGANVLTF.

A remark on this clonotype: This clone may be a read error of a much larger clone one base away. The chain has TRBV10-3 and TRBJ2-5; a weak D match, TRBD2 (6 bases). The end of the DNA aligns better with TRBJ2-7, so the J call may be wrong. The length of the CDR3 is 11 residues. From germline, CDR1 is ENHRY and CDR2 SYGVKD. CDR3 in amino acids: CAAQAGSEQYF. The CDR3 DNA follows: TGTGCCGCTCAGGCGGGATCCGAGCAGTACTTC.

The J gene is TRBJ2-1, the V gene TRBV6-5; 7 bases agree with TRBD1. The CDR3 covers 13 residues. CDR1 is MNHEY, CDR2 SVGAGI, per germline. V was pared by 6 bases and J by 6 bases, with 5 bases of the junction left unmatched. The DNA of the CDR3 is TGTGCCAGCAGGAAGACAGGGTCCAATGAGCAGTTCTTC. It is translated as CASRKTGSNEQFF.

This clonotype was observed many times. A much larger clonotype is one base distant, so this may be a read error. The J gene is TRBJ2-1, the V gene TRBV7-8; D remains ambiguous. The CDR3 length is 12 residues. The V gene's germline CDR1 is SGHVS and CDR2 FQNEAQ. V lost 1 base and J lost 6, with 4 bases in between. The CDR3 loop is CASSLGFNEQFF. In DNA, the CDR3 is TGTGCCAGCAGCTTAGGGTTCAATGAGCAGTTCTTC. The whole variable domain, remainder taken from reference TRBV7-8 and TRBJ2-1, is GAGVSQSPRYKVAKRGQDVALRCDPISGHVSLFWYQQALGQGPEFLTYFQNEAQLDKSGLPSDRFFAERPEGSVSTLKIQRTQQEDSAVYLCASSLGFNEQFFGPGTRLTVL.

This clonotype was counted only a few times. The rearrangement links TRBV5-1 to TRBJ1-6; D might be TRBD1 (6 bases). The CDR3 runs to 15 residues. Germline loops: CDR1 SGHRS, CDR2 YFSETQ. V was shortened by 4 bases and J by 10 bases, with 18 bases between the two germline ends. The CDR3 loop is CASSPGWGRGSPLHF. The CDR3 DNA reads TGCGCCAGCAGCCCGGGTTGGGGGCGAGGATCACCCCTCCACTTT.

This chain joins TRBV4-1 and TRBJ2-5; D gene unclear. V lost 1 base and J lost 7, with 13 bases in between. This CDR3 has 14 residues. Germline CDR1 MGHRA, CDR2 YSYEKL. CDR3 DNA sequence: TGCGCCAGCAGCCAAGTCACCTACGGCGGGACCCAGTACTTC. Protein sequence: CASSQVTYGGTQYF.

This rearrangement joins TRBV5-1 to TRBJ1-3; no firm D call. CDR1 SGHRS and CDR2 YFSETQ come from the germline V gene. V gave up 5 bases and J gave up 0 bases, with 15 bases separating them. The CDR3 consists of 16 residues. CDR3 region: CASRETPNSSGNTIYF. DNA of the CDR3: TGCGCCAGCAGGGAGACTCCAAACTCCTCTGGAAACACCATATATTTT.

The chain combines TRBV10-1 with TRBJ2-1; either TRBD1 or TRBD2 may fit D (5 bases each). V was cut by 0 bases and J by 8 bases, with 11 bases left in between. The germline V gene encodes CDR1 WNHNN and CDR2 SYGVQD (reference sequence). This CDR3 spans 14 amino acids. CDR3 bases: TGCGCCAGCAGTGAGTCGGGACCAGGACATGAGCAGTTCTTC. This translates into CASSESGPGHEQFF.

This chain's CDR3 is CSARQGSNYGYTF. CDR3 DNA sequence: TGCAGTGCTCGACAGGGCTCTAACTATGGCTACACCTTC. This chain links TRBV20-1 with TRBJ1-2; 7 bases map to TRBD1. J gave up 0 bases and V 5 bases, and 3 bases lay outside the gene matches. The CDR3 loop spans 13 amino acids. Germline loops: CDR1 DFQATT, CDR2 SNEGSKA (reference sequence).

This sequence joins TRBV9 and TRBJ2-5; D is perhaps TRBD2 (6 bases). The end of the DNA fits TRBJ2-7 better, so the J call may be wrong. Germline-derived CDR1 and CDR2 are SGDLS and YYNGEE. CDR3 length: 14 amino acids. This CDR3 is CASSGGDVNYEQYF. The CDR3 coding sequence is TGTGCCAGCAGCGGGGGGGATGTCAATTACGAGCAGTACTTC.

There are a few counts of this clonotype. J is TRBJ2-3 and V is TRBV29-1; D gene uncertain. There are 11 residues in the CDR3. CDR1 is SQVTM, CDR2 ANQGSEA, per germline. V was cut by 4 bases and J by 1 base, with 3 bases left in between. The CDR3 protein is CSVVGTDTQYF. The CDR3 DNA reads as TGCAGCGTTGTAGGCACAGATACGCAGTATTTT.

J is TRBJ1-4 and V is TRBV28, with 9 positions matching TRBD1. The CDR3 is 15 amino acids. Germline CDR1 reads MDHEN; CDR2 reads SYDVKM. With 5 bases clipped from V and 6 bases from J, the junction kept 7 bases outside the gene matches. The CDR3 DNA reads TGTGCCAGCAGTGGCCCCGGACAGGGGTATGAAAAACTGTTTTTT. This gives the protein CASSGPGQGYEKLFF.

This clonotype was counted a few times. CDR3 DNA: TGCAGTGCTACTAGCGGTACTGGAGATACGCAGTATTTT. Residues: CSATSGTGDTQYF. V gene TRBV20-1 combines with J gene TRBJ2-3, with 7 bases matching TRBD2. The CDR3 sequence is 13 residues long. Germline V gene data show CDR1 as DFQATT and CDR2 as SNEGSKA (reference sequence). Trimming took 4 bases from V and 5 from J; bases not matched to a gene: 6.

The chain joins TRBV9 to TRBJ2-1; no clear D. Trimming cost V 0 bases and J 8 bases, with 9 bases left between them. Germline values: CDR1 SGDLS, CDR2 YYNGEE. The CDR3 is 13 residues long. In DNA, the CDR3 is TGTGCCAGCAGCGTAGCATTTTCCGATGAGCAGTTCTTC. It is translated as CASSVAFSDEQFF.

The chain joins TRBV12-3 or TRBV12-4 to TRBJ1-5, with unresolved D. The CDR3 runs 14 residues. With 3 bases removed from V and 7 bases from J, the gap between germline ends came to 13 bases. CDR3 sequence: CASSFLAADQPQHF. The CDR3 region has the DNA TGTGCCAGCAGTTTCCTGGCGGCCGACCAGCCCCAGCATTTT.